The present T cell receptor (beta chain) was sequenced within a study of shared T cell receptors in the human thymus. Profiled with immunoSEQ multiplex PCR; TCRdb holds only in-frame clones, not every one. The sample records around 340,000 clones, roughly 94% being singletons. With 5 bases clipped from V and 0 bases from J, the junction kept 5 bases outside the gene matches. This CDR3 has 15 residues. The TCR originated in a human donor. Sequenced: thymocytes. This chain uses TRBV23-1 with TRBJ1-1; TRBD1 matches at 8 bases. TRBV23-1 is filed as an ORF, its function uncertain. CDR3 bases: TGCGCCAGCAGTTTAGACAGGGGTATGAACACTGAAGCTTTCTTT. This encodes CASSLDRGMNTEAFF.